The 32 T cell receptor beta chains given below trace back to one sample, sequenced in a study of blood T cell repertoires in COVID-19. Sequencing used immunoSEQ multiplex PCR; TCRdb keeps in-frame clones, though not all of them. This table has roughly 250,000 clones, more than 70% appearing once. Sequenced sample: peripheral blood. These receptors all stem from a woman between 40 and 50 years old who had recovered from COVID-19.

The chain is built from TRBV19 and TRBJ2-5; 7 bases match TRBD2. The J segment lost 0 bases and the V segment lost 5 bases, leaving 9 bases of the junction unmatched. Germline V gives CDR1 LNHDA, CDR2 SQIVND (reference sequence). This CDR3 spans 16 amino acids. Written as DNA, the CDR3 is TGTGCCAGTAGTGTAGGACGCGGGGGATACCAAGAGACCCAGTACTTC. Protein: CASSVGRGGYQETQYF.

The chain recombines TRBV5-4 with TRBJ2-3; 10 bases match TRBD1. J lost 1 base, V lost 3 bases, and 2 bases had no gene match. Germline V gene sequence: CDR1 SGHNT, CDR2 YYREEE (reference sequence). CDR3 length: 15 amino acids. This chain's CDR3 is CASSSGTGGTDTQYF. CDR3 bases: TGTGCCAGCAGCTCCGGGACAGGGGGCACAGATACGCAGTATTTT. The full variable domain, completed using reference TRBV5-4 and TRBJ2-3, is ETGVTQSPTHLIKTRGQQVTLRCSSQSGHNTVSWYQQALGQGPQFIFQYYREEENGRGNFPPRFSGLQFPNYSSELNVNALELDDSALYLCASSSGTGGTDTQYFGPGTRLTVL.

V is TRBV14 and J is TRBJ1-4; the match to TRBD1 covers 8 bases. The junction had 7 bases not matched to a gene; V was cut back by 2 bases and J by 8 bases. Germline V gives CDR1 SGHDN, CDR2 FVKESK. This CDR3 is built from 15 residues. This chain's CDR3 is CASSQTRGPGEKLFF. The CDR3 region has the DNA TGTGCCAGCAGCCAAACCAGGGGGCCAGGGGAAAAACTGTTTTTT.

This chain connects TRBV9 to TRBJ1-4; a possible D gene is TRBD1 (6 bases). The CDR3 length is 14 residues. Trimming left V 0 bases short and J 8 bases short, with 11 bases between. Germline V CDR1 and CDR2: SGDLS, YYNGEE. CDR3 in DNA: TGTGCCAGCAGCGTAGCGGGACAACAAGAAAAACTGTTTTTT. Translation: CASSVAGQQEKLFF.

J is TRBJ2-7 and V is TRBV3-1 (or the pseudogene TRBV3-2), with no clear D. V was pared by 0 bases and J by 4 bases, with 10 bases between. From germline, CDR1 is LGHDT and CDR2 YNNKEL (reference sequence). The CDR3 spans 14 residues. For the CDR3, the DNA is TGTGCCAGCAGCCAAGATCTGCGATCATACGAGCAGTACTTC. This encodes CASSQDLRSYEQYF.

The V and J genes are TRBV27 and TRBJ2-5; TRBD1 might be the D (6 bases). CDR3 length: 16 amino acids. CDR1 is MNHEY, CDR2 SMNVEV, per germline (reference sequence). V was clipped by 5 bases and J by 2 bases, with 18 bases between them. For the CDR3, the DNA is TGTGCCAGCAGTCTTACAGGGCCCCTACTTCAAGAGACCCAGTACTTC. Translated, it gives CASSLTGPLLQETQYF.

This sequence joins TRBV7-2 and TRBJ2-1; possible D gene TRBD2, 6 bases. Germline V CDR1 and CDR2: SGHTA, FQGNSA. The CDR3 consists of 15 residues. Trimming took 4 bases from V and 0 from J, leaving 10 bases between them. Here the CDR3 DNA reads TGTGCCAGCAGCTCATCGGGAGTCTCCTACAATGAGCAGTTCTTC. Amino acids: CASSSSGVSYNEQFF.

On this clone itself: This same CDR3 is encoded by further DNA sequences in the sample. CDR3 amino acids: CAISEGQGATEAFF. As DNA, the CDR3 is TGTGCCATCAGTGAGGGACAGGGGGCCACTGAAGCTTTCTTT. V gene TRBV10-3 combines with J gene TRBJ1-1; the match to TRBD1 covers 11 bases. Trimming at V came to 2 bases and at J to 4 bases, leaving 0 bases not matched to a gene. Germline V gene sequence: CDR1 ENHRY, CDR2 SYGVKD. This CDR3 is built from 14 residues.

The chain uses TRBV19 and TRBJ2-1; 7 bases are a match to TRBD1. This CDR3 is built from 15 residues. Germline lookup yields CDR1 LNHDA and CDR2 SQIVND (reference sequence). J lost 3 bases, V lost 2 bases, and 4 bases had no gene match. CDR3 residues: CASSIKGQSYNEQFF. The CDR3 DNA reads TGTGCCAGTAGTATAAAGGGACAGAGCTACAATGAGCAGTTCTTC.

The CDR3 sequence: CAFTRGSNTGELFF. CDR3 DNA: TGTGCCTTCACGCGGGGTTCGAACACCGGGGAGCTGTTTTTT. This sequence joins TRBV30 and TRBJ2-2; a weak D match, TRBD2 (6 bases). CDR1 is GTSNPN, CDR2 SVGIG, per germline (reference sequence). The CDR3 runs to 14 residues. Deletions cut 7 bases from V and 0 bases from J, with 12 bases between.

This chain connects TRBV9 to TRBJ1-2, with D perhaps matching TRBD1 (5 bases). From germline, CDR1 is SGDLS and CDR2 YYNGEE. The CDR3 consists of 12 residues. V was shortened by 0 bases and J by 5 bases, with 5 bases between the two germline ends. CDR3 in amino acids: CASSVEGYGYTF. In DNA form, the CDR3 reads TGTGCCAGCAGCGTAGAGGGGTATGGCTACACCTTC.

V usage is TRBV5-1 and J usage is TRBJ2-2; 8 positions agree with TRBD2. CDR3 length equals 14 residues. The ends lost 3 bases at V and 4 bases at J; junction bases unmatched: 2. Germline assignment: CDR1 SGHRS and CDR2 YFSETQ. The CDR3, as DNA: TGCGCCAGCAGCTCGGCGGGGGGCACCGGGGAGCTGTTTTTT. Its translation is CASSSAGGTGELFF. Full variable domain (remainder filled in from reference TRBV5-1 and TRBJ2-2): KAGVTQTPRYLIKTRGQQVTLSCSPISGHRSVSWYQQTPGQGLQFLFEYFSETQRNKGNFPGRFSGRQFSNSRSEMNVSTLELGDSALYLCASSSAGGTGELFFGEGSRLTVL.

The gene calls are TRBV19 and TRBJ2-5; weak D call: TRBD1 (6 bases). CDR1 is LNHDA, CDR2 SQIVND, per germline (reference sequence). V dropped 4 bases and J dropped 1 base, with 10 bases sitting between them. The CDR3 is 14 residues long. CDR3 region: CASSTRTAQETQYF. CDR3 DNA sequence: TGTGCCAGTAGTACGCGGACAGCCCAAGAGACCCAGTACTTC.

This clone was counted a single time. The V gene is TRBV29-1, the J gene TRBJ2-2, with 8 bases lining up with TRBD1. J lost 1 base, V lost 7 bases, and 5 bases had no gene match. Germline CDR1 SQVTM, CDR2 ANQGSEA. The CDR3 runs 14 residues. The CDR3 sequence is CSATGTGNTGELFF. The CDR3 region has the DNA TGCAGCGCGACCGGGACAGGGAACACCGGGGAGCTGTTTTTT.

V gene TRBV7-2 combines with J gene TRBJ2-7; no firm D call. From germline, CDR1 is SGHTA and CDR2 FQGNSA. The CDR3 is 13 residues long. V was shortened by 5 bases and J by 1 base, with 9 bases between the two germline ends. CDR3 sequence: CASSRRRSYEQYF. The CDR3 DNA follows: TGTGCCAGCAGCCGACGGAGATCCTACGAGCAGTACTTC. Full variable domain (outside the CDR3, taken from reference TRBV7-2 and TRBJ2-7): GAGVSQSPSNKVTEKGKDVELRCDPISGHTALYWYRQSLGQGLEFLIYFQGNSAPDKSGLPSDRFSAERTGGSVSTLTIQRTQQEDSAVYLCASSRRRSYEQYFGPGTRLTVT.

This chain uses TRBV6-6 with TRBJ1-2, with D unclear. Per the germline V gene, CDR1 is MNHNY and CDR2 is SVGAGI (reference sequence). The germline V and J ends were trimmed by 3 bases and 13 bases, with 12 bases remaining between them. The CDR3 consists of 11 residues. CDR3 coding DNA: TGTGCCAGCAGTTATACGCGGGAAGGCACCTTC. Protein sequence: CASSYTREGTF.

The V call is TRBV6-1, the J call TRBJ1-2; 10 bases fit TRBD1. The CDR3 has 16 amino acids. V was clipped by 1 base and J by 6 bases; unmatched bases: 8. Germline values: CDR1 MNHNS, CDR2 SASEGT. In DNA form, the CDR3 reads TGTGCCAGCAGTGAAGTCCGGGACAGGGGAGGGAATGGCTACACCTTC. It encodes CASSEVRDRGGNGYTF.

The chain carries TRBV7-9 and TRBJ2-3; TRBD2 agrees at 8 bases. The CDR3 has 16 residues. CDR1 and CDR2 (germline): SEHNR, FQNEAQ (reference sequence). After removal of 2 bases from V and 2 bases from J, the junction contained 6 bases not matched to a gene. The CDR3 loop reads CASSLTSGANTDTQYF. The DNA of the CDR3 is TGTGCCAGCAGCTTAACTAGCGGAGCGAACACAGATACGCAGTATTTT. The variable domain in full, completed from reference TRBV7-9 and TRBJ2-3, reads DTGVSQNPRHKITKRGQNVTFRCDPISEHNRLYWYRQTLGQGPEFLTYFQNEAQLEKSRLLSDRFSAERPKGSFSTLEIQRTEQGDSAMYLCASSLTSGANTDTQYFGPGTRLTVL.

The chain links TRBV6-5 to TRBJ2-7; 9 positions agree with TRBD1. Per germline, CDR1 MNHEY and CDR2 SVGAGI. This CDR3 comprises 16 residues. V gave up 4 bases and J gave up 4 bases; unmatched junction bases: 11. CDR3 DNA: TGTGCCAGCAGTTTCTCGGGATGGGACAGGGATTACGAGCAGTACTTC. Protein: CASSFSGWDRDYEQYF.

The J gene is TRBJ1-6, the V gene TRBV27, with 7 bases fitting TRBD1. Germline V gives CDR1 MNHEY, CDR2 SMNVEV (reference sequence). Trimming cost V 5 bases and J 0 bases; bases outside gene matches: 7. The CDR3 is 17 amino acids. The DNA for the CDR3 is TGTGCCAGCAGTGTCCGACAGGGAAGCTCCTATAATTCACCCCTCCACTTT. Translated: CASSVRQGSSYNSPLHF.

The CDR3 nucleotides read TGCGCCAGCAGCCCCGGACAGGGTGAGCTGTTTTTT. This encodes CASSPGQGELFF. The rearrangement uses TRBV5-1 and TRBJ2-2, with TRBD1 matching over 8 bases. The V segment lost 4 bases and the J segment 11 bases; nucleotides outside the gene matches: 4. Germline CDR1 reads SGHRS; CDR2 reads YFSETQ. This CDR3 is 12 amino acids long.

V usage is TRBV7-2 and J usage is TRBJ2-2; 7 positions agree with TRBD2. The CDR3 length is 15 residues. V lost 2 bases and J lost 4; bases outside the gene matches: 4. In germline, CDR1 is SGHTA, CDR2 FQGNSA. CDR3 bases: TGTGCCAGCAGCTTACCCGGGGGGAGCACCGGGGAGCTGTTTTTT. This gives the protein CASSLPGGSTGELFF.

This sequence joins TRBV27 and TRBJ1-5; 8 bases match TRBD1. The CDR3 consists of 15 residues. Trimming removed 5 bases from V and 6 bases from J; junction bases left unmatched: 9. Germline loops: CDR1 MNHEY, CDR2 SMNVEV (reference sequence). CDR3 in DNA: TGTGCCAGCAGTCTCGACAGGGGCTACGGTCAGCCCCAGCATTTT. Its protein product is CASSLDRGYGQPQHF.

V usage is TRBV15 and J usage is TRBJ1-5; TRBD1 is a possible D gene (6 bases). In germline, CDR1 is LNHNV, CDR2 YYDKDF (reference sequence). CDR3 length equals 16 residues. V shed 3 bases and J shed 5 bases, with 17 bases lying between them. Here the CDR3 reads CATSSLDTGKDQPQHF. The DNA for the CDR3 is TGTGCCACCAGCAGCCTGGACACAGGGAAGGATCAGCCCCAGCATTTT.

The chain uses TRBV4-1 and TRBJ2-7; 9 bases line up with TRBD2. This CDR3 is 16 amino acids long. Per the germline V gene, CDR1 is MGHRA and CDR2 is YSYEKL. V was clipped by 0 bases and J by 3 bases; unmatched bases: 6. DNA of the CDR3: TGCGCCAGCAGCCAAGAGGGGACTAGCAGCTACTACGAGCAGTACTTC. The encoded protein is CASSQEGTSSYYEQYF.

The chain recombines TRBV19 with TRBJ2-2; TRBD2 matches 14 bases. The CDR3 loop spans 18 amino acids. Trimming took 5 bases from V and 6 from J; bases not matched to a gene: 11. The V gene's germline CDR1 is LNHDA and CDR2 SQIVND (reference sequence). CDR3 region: CASSHAGTSGRRAGELFF. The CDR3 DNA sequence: TGTGCCAGTAGTCATGCCGGGACTAGCGGGAGACGGGCCGGGGAGCTGTTTTTT. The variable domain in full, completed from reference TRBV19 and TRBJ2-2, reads DGGITQSPKYLFRKEGQNVTLSCEQNLNHDAMYWYRQDPGQGLRLIYYSQIVNDFQKGDIAEGYSVSREKKESFPLTVTSAQKNPTAFYLCASSHAGTSGRRAGELFFGEGSRLTVL.

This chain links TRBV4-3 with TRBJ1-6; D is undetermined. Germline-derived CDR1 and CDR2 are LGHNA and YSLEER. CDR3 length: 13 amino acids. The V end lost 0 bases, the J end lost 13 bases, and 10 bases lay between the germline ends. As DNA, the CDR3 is TGCGCCAGCAGCCAAGAATCGCAAGCCCCCCTCCACTTT. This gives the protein CASSQESQAPLHF.

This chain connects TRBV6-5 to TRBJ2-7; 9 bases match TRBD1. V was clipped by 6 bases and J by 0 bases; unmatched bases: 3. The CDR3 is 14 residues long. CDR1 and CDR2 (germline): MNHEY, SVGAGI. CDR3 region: CASRTGGPSYEQYF. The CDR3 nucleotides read TGTGCCAGCAGGACAGGGGGGCCCTCCTACGAGCAGTACTTC.

This chain's CDR3 is CASSYRGISGNTIYF. DNA of the CDR3: TGTGCCAGCAGCTACAGGGGGATCTCTGGAAACACCATATATTTT. The chain uses TRBV7-2 and TRBJ1-3; the match to TRBD1 covers 8 bases. This CDR3 has 15 amino acids. Trimming removed 4 bases from V and 0 bases from J; junction bases left unmatched: 2. The germline V gene encodes CDR1 SGHTA and CDR2 FQGNSA.

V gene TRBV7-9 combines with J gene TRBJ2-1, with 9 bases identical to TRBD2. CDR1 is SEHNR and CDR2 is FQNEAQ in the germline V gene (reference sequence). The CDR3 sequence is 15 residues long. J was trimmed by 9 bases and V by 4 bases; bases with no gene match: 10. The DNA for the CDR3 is TGTGCCAGCAGCTCCGGGACTAGCTTTCGTAGTGAGCAGTTCTTC. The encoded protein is CASSSGTSFRSEQFF. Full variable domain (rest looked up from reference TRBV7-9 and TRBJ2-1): DTGVSQNPRHKITKRGQNVTFRCDPISEHNRLYWYRQTLGQGPEFLTYFQNEAQLEKSRLLSDRFSAERPKGSFSTLEIQRTEQGDSAMYLCASSSGTSFRSEQFFGPGTRLTVL.

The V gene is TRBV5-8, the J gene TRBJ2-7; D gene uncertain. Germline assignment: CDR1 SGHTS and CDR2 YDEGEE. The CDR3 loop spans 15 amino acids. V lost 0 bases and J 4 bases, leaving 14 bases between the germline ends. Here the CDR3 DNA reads TGTGCCAGCAGCTTGGCACTTGGCAGGCCATACGAGCAGTACTTC. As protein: CASSLALGRPYEQYF.

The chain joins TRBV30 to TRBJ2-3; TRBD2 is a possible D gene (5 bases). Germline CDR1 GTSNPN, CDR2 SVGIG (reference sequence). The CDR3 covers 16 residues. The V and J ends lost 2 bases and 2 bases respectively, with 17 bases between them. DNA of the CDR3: TGTGCCTGGAGTAAGGGAAAAACTAGAGCCACAGATACGCAGTATTTT. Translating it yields CAWSKGKTRATDTQYF.